These T cell receptor beta chains were read from a single sample in a study of T-cell reconstitution after alpha-beta-depleted transplantation in children. Each CDR3 protein gets one entry after TCRdb re-called the PCR reads with MiXCR. Among hundreds of thousands of distinct CDR3 sequences listed, 15% to 20% were seen once. Source: PBMCs, mostly from graft donor cells, taken 360 days after TCRalphabeta/CD19-depleted stem cell transplant. All receptors derive from a male patient aged 10 to 17 who had a stem cell transplant for acute lymphoblastic leukemia, so the T cells may come from the graft donor. The conserved cysteine and the conserved F or W are not part of the CDR3 here. A D gene is named only where the DNA matches it firmly.

v_call	j_call	d_call	cdr3_aa
TRBV27	TRBJ2-2	.	ASSTLALKNTGELF
TRBV10-3	TRBJ2-3	.	VTTRGGTTTDTQY
TRBV5-1	TRBJ2-3	.	ASSQLTNTQY
TRBV20-1	TRBJ1-1	TRBD1	SATTGTGWAAF
TRBV5-1	TRBJ2-1	TRBD2	ASSTSGSHNEQF
TRBV2	TRBJ2-4	TRBD1	ASSGLRDSNILAKNIQY
TRBV5-1	TRBJ1-3	TRBD1	ASSPPGTGGIGNTIY
TRBV5-1	TRBJ2-1	.	ASSFWPYNEQF
TRBV20-1	TRBJ2-7	.	SAHARGRGPFYEQY
TRBV9	TRBJ2-3	TRBD2	ASSAGLASTDTQY
TRBV7-9	TRBJ2-7	.	ASSPLQGLYEQY
TRBV7-3	TRBJ2-3	TRBD2	ASSLWPSLAGGTTDTQY
TRBV27	TRBJ2-2	.	ASMRGWSSGELF